This TCR beta chain was identified in a study of blood T cell repertoires in COVID-19. Study at large: Spain, Italy and the United States supplied samples that represented acute and convalescent COVID-19. The cDNA or gDNA used as material had been derived from T cells, B-cell-depleted T cells, or PBMCs.

This CDR3 is built from 13 residues. Per germline, CDR1 SGHRS and CDR2 YFSETQ. The ends were cut back, 2 bases at V and 2 bases at J, with 7 bases in the middle. How the authors handled the data: For nucleated cells, counts were estimated from reference gene primer amplification. Repertoires were generated with immunoSEQ multiplex PCR, while TCRdb's copy carries only in-frame clones and drops some. V and J calls and clone size are those listed in that table; D and trimming were worked out from the DNA. Among roughly 160,000 clones listed, 90% were seen once. The material sequenced was peripheral blood. The sequence was collected from a man between 50 and 59 years old with acute or convalescent COVID-19. V gene TRBV5-1 combines with J gene TRBJ1-1, with D maybe TRBD1 (5 bases). CDR3 residues: CASSFGQNTEAFF. As DNA, the CDR3 is TGCGCCAGCAGCTTCGGACAAAACACTGAAGCTTTCTTT.